The source of this T cell receptor beta chain is a study of tumor-infiltrating lymphocytes in oesophageal squamous cell carcinoma. Germline V CDR1 and CDR2: SSHAT, FNYEAQ (reference sequence). CDR3 length: 14 residues. TCRdb used MiXCR to reprocess the reads, holding one entry per CDR3 protein. The table has 9,500 to 12,000 distinct CDR3 sequences, 58% seen once. This clonotype appeared many times. Relative to the germline gene, one junction end is altered; a read error may explain this. Input material: blood. The J gene is TRBJ1-1, the V gene TRBV7-7; no clear D. The sequence derives from a female donor with esophageal squamous cell carcinoma. The CDR3 reads CASSNPRICTEAFF. The CDR3 nucleotides read TGTGCTAGCAGCAACCCCAGAATATGCACTGAAGCTTTCTTT.